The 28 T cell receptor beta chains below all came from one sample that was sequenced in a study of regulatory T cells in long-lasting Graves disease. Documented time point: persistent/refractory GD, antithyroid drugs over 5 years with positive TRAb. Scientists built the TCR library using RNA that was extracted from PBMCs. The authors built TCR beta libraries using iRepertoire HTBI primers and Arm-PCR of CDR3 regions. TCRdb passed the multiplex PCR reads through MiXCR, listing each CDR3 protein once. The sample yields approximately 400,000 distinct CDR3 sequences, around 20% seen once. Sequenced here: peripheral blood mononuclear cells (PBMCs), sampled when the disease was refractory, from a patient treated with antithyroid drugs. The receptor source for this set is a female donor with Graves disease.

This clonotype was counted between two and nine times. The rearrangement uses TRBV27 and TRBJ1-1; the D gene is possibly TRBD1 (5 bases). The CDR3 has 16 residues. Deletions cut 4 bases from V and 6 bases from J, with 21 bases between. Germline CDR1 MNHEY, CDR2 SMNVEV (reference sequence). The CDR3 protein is CASSYQGGGRGAEAFF. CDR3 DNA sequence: TGTGCCAGCAGTTACCAGGGCGGGGGTAGGGGAGCTGAAGCTTTCTTT.

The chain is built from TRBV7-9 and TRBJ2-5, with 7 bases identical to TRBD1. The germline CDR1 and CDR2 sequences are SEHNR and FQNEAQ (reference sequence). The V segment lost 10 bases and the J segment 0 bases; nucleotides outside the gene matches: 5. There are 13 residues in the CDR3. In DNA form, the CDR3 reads TGTGCCACCCAGACAGGGAACCAAGAGACCCAGTACTTC. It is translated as CATQTGNQETQYF.

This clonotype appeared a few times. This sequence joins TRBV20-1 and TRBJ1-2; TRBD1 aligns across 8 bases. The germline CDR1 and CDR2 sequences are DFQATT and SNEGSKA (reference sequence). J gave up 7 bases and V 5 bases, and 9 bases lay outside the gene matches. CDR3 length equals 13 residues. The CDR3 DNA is TGCAGTGCTCGCCAGGGGGCTAATACTGGCTACACCTTC. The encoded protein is CSARQGANTGYTF.

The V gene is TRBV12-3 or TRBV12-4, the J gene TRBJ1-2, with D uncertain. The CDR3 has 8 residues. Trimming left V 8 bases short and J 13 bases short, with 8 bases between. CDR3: CASGPTTF. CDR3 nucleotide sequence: TGTGCCAGCGGCCCGACCACCTTC.

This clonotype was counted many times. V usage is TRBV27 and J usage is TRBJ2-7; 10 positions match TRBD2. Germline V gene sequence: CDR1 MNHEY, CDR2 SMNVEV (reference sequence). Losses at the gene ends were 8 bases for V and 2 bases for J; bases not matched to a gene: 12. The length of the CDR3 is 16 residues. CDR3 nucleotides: TGTGCCAGCGGAAGTTTAAGGACTAGCGGAACCTACGAGCAGTACTTC. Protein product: CASGSLRTSGTYEQYF.

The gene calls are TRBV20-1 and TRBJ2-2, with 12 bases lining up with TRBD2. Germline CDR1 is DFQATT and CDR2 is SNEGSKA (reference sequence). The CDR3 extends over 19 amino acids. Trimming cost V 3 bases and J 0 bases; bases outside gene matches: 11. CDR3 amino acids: CSARPPGLAGFANTGELFF. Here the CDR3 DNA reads TGCAGTGCTAGGCCACCCGGACTAGCGGGGTTCGCGAACACCGGGGAGCTGTTTTTT.

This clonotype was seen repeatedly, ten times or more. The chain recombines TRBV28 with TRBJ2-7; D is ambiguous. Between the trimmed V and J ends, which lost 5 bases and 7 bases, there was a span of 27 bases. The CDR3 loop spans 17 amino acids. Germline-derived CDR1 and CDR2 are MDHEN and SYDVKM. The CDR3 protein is CASSNPLGWPPVREQYF. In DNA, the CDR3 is TGTGCCAGCAGTAACCCTTTGGGGTGGCCTCCCGTGAGGGAGCAGTACTTC.

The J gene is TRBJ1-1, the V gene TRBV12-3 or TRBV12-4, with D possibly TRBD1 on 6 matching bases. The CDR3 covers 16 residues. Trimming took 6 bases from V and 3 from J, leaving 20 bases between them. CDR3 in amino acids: CASSQLVGAGHTEAFF. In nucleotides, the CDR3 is TGTGCCAGCAGCCAACTGGTGGGGGCGGGACACACTGAAGCTTTCTTT.

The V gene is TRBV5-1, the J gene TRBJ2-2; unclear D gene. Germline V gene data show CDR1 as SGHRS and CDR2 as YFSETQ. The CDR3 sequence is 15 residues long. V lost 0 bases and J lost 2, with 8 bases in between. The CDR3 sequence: CASSLVNPNTGELFF. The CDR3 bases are TGCGCCAGCAGCTTGGTTAACCCAAACACCGGGGAGCTGTTTTTT.

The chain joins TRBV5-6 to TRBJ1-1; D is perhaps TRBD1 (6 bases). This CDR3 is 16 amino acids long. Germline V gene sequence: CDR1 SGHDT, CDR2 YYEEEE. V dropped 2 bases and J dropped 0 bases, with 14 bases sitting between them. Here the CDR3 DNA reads TGTGCCAGCAGCTTTACCGTGGGGGACATGAACACTGAAGCTTTCTTT. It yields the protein CASSFTVGDMNTEAFF. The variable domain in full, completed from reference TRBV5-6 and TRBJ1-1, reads DAGVTQSPTHLIKTRGQQVTLRCSPKSGHDTVSWYQQALGQGPQFIFQYYEEEERQRGNFPDRFSGHQFPNYSSELNVNALLLGDSALYLCASSFTVGDMNTEAFFGQGTRLTVV.

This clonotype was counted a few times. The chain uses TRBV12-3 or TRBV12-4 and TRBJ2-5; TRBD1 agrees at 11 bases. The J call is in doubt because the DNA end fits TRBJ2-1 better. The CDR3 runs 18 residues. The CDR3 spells CASSLRTGGLIRNNEQFF. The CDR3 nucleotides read TGTGCCAGCAGTTTAAGGACAGGGGGCTTGATACGGAACAATGAGCAGTTCTTC.

The CDR3 reads CASSFLDQKKSPLHF. The CDR3 DNA reads as TGTGCCAGCAGCTTTTTGGATCAGAAAAAATCACCCCTCCACTTT. The V gene is TRBV7-2, the J gene TRBJ1-6; D is ambiguous. V lost 3 bases and J lost 10, with 16 bases in between. The CDR3 covers 15 residues. Germline values: CDR1 SGHTA, CDR2 FQGNSA.

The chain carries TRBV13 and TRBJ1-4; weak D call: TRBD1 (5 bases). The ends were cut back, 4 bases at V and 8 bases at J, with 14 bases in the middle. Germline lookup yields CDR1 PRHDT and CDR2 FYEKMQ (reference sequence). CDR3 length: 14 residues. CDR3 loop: CASSYRDGLEKLFF. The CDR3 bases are TGTGCCAGCAGCTACCGGGACGGCTTGGAAAAACTGTTTTTT.

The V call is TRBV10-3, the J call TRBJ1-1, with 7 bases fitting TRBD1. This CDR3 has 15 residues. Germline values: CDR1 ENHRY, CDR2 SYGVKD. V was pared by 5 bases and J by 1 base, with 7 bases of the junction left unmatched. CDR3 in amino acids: CAISRQGGRNTEAFF. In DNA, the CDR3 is TGTGCCATCAGTCGACAGGGCGGAAGGAACACTGAAGCTTTCTTT.

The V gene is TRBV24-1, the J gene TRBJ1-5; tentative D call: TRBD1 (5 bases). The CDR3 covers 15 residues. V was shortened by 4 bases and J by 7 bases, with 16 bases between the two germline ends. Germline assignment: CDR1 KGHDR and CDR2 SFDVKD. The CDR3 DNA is TGTGCCACCAGTGACCCAAAACAGGTAGGACAGCCCCAGCATTTT. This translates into CATSDPKQVGQPQHF.

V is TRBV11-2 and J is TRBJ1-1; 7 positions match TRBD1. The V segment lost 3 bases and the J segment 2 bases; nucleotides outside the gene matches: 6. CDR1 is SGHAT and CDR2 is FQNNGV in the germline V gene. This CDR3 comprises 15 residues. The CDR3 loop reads CASSFRRQGNTEAFF. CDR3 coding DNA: TGTGCCAGCAGCTTCCGACGACAGGGAAACACTGAAGCTTTCTTT.

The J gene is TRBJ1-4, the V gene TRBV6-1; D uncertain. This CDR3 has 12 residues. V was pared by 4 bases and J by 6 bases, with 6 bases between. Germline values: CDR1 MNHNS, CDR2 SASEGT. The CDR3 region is CASSVSHEKLFF. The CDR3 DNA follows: TGTGCCAGCAGTGTCAGTCATGAAAAACTGTTTTTT.

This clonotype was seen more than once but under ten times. The CDR3 region has the DNA TGCAGCGTTGACGTTGGGGCCAACGTCCTGACTTTC. Encoded protein: CSVDVGANVLTF. The chain combines TRBV29-1 with TRBJ2-6; D is uncertain. The CDR3 is 12 residues long. Germline assignment: CDR1 SQVTM and CDR2 ANQGSEA. Trimming removed 3 bases from V and 3 bases from J, with 3 bases in between.

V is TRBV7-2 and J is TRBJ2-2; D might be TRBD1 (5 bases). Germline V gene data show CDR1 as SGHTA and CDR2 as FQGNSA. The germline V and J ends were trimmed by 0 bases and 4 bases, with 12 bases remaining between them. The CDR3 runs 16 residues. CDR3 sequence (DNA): TGTGCCAGCAGCTTAGCCGGGTTTAGGGGCACCGGGGAGCTGTTTTTT. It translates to CASSLAGFRGTGELFF.

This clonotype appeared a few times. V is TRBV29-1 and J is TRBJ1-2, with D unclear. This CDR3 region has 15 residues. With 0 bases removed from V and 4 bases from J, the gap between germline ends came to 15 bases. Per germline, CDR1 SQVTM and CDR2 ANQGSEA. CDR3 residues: CSVEEKSRMGYGYTF. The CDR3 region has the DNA TGCAGCGTTGAAGAGAAAAGCAGGATGGGCTATGGCTACACCTTC.

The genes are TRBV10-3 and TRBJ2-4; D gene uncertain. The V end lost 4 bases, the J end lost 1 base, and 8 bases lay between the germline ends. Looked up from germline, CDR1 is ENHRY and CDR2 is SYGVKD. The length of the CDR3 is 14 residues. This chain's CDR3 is CAISVAPAKNIQYF. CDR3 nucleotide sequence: TGTGCCATCAGTGTCGCCCCCGCCAAAAACATTCAGTACTTC.

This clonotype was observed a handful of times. In DNA form, the CDR3 reads TGTGCCAGCAGTCTCAGGGACGTGAACACTGAAGCTTTCTTT. Translation gives CASSLRDVNTEAFF. The V gene is TRBV6-1, the J gene TRBJ1-1; D may be TRBD1 (5 bases). V was cut by 5 bases and J by 0 bases, with 10 bases left in between. This CDR3 has 14 residues. CDR1 is MNHNS and CDR2 is SASEGT in the germline V gene.

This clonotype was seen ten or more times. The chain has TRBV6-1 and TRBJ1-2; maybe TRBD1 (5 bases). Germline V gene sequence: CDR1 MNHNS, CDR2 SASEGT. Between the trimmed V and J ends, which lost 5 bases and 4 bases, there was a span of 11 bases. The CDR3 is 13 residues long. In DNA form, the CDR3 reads TGTGCCAGCAGTAGGGGAGCTACCTATGGCTACACCTTC. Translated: CASSRGATYGYTF.

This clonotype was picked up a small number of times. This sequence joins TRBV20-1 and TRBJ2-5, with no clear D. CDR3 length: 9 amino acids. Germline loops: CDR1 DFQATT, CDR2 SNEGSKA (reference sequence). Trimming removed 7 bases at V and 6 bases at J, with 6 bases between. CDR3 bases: TGCAGTGTGGGAAAGACCCAGTACTTC. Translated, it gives CSVGKTQYF.

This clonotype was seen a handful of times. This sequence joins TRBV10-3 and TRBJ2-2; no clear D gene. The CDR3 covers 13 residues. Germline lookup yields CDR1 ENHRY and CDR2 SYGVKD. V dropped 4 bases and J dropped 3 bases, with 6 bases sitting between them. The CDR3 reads CAISGPYTGELFF. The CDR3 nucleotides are TGTGCCATCAGTGGACCATACACCGGGGAGCTGTTTTTT.

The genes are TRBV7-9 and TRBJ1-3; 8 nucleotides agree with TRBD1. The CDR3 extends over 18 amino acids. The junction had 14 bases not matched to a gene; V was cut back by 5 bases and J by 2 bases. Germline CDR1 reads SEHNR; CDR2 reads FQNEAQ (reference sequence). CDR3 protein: CASSPQGAGRLAGNTIYF. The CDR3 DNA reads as TGTGCCAGCAGCCCGCAGGGGGCCGGACGATTGGCTGGAAACACCATATATTTT.

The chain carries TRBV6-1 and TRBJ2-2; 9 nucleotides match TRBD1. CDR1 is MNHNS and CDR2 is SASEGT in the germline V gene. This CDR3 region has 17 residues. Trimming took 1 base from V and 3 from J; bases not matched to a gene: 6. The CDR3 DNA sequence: TGTGCCAGCAGTGAAGTGGGAACAGGGGGCCACACCGGGGAGCTGTTTTTT. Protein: CASSEVGTGGHTGELFF.

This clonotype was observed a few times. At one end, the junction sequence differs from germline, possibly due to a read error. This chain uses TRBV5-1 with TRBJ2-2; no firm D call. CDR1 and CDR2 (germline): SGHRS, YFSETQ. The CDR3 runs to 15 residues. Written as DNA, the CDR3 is TGCGCCAGCAACTTGGTTCCGCGGAACACCGGGGAGCTGTTTTTT. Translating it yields CASNLVPRNTGELFF.